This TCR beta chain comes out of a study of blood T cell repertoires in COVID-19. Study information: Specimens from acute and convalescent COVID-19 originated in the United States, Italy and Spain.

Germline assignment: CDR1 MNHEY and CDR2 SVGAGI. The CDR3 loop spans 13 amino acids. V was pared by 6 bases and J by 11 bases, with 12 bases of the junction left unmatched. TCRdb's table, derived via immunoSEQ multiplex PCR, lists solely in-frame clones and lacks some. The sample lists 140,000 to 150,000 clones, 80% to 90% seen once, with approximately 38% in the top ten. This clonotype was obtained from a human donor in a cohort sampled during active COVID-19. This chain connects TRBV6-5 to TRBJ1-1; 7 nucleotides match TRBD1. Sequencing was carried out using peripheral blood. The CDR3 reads CASSADREGAAFF. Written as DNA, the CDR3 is TGTGCCAGCAGCGCTGACAGGGAAGGAGCGGCTTTCTTT.